What follows describes a single T cell receptor (beta chain). Its antigen is currently unknown. Each of the donors was a healthy bone marrow donor. The study ran its PCR with 60 Vbeta and 13 Jbeta primers. Sequencing was performed with immunoSEQ multiplex PCR; in TCRdb, only in-frame clones are kept and a portion is missing. The sample shows about 94,000 clones, about three fifths of them seen only once. The CDR3 sequence is 14 residues long. Between the trimmed V and J ends, which lost 0 bases and 7 bases, there was a span of 13 bases. CDR1 and CDR2 from the germline V gene are SGDLS and YYNGEE. These data originate in a study of cytomegalovirus exposure and HLA in healthy donors. Points from the study as a whole: Some TCR beta chains (about 170 of them) were listed as cytomegalovirus-associated. Clonal expansion, a later analysis showed, was greater in HLA-associated TCR beta chains than in equally common others. Presence/absence results assume similar sequencing depth per donor, which may not hold.

The genes are TRBV9 and TRBJ2-5, with D possibly TRBD2 on 6 matching bases. The origin of this receptor is a man younger than 40 in good health and CMV-seronegative. The sample taken for sequencing was PBMCs. The CDR3 protein is CASSVGTGARTQYF. In nucleotides, the CDR3 is TGTGCCAGCAGCGTAGGGACGGGAGCCCGGACCCAGTACTTC. The variable domain in full, completed from reference TRBV9 and TRBJ2-5, reads DSGVTQTPKHLITATGQRVTLRCSPRSGDLSVYWYQQSLDQGLQFLIQYYNGEERAKGNILERFSAQQFPDLHSELNLSSLELGDSALYFCASSVGTGARTQYFGPGTRLLVL.